This T cell receptor (beta chain) was recovered during a study of blood T cell dynamics during melanoma immunotherapy (dated by TCRdb to the early 2020s). For the study in its entirety: Patients with metastatic melanoma were treated with first-line pembrolizumab or nivolumab plus ipilimumab as standard of care in the United Kingdom. The training cohort consisted of consecutive patients, while an additional independent group of patients from the same centre was pooled to form an external validation set. Peripheral T cell receptor repertoires of metastatic melanoma patients were profiled before and after one cycle of checkpoint inhibitor therapy to find early correlates of response. The paper as a whole reports these results and caveats: Unlike progressors, patients who went on to achieve disease control showed a bifurcated reorganization of the PBMC repertoire at W3, with either increased clonality or increased diversity. The relatively small sample size was acknowledged as something that could potentially limit how far the results can be generalized. The study could not determine whether the T cell clones driving repertoire changes were melanoma-specific or reflected general immune activation.

Read against the paper, the sample's time point label means: week 3, after first cycle of checkpoint inhibitor. Blood was sampled before treatment (T0) and at week 3 (W3), after the first cycle of checkpoint blockade. Except for a couple of patients with rapid clinical progression, response was assessed 12 weeks after the first infusion by RECIST 1.1; disease control meant complete response, partial response or stable disease. Patients were not eligible if they had prior systemic cancer treatment, concomitant immunosuppressant therapy or synchronous other active malignancies. Both bulk PBMC and plasma cell-free DNA were sequenced for TCR beta so that circulating cells and T cell turnover could be tracked. Lymphoprep and SepMate tubes were used to isolate PBMC from blood, and red cell lysis was then performed. QIAamp DNA Blood Mini kits were used to extract DNA from both PBMC and sorted T cell subsets.

For every bulk PBMC sample, a fixed 350 ng of DNA was loaded. TCR beta CDR3 sequences were amplified from genomic DNA with the immunoSEQ TCRb Assay kit following manufacturer instructions. The KAPA Library Quantification Kit for Illumina platforms was used to quantify the pooled libraries by qPCR. Sequencing of the pooled libraries was done on an Illumina NextSeq 500, with clustering at about 0.55-1.2 pM. The source study handled its data this way. TCR data were analyzed using immunoSEQ ANALYZER and the R LymphoSeq package. A rearrangement efficiency score was calculated as productive divided by the sum of productive and non-productive CDR3 sequences. Within each patient, timepoints were compared pairwise for clonality, measured with the Gini coefficient, and for diversity, measured with the Renyi index at alpha=1. In LymphoSeq, clonal relatedness was computed using an edit distance of 3, and repertoire similarity was computed using the Bhattacharyya coefficient. Linear discriminant analysis on week-3 changes in clonality and diversity was built with the R MASS and caret packages to classify response. The immuneACCESS repertoire file appears here via TCRdb, limited to in-frame rearrangements. These files lack a portion of the clones; in checked studies, under half of the deficit traces to unresolved V genes, and the cause of the others is not known. Clone size and V and J calls were adopted from that table, with D and trimming inferred from the DNA. The sample contains 10,000 to 13,000 clones, about 90% of them found a single time. Together, the top ten hold 6% to 8% of the sample.

Points on this clone: Its antigen target is currently unknown. The input lacks base qualities; no much larger clone sits a single base away.

CDR1 is given as LGHNA and CDR2 as YSLEER, both from the germline V gene. From the cysteine up to the phenylalanine, the CDR3 has a length of 16 residues. Here the CDR3 DNA is all that survives: 48 bases in frame from base 1. The germline V end is reduced by 6 bases and the J end by 3 bases; junction bases left unmatched: 10. Material: blood, obtained from a patient treated with checkpoint blockade. The origin of this receptor is a human donor with melanoma. The rearranged chain carries TRBV4-3 and TRBJ2-1; 8 junctional bases match TRBD2. The CDR3 in this case is CASSLSAGVNYNEQFF. The nucleotide sequence is given as TGCGCCAGCAGTCTCTCAGCGGGGGTGAACTACAATGAGCAGTTCTTC.